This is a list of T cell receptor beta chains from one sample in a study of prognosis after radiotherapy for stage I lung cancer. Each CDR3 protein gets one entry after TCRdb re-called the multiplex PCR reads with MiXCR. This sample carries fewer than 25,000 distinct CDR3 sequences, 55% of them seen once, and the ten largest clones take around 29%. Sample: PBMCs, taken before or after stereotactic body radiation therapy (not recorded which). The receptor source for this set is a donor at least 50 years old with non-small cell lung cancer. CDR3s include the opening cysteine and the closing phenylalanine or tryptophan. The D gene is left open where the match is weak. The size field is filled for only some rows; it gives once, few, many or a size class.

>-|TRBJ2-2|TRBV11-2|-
CASSLGSGSENTGELFF
TGTGCCAGCAGCTTGGGGTCTGGCAGTGAGAACACCGGGGAGCTGTTTTTT
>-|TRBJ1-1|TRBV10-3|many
CAISPVMGTEAFF
TGTGCCATCAGTCCGGTGATGGGCACTGAAGCTTTCTTT
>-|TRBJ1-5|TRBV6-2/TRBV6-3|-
CASSYSNRHQPQHF
TGTGCCAGCAGTTACTCGAACAGGCACCAGCCCCAGCATTTT
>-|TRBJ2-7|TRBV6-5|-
CASSYGGAADEQYF
TGTGCCAGCAGTTATGGCGGTGCCGCCGACGAGCAGTACTTC
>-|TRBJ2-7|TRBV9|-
CASNPRLRVYEQYF
TGTGCCAGCAACCCCAGGCTAAGGGTCTACGAGCAGTACTTC
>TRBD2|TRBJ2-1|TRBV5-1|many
CASSLAGGQGLWEQFF
TGCGCCAGCAGCTTAGCGGGAGGCCAGGGCCTATGGGAGCAGTTCTTC
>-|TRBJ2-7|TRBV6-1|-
CASILRGSAPTYEQYF
TGTGCCAGCATTCTACGGGGAAGTGCCCCCACCTACGAGCAGTACTTC
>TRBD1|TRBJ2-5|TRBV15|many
CATSARDSQETQYF
TGTGCCACCAGCGCTCGGGACAGCCAAGAGACCCAGTACTTC
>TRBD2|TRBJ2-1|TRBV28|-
CASSSTSGSLSNEQFF
TGTGCCAGCAGTTCTACTAGCGGGAGCTTGAGCAATGAGCAGTTCTTC
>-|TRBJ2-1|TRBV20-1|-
CSASNQRVYNEQFF
TGCAGTGCTAGCAACCAGCGGGTCTACAATGAGCAGTTCTTC
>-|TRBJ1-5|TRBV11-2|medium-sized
CASSTSTGNQPQHF
TGTGCCAGCAGCACCTCAACAGGGAATCAGCCCCAGCATTTT
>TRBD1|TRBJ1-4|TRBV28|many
CASTGTGHEKLFF
TGTGCCAGCACCGGGACAGGGCATGAAAAACTGTTTTTT
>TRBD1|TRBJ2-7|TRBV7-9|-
CASIGQGSYEHYF
TGTGCCAGCATAGGACAGGGGTCCTACGAGCATTACTTC
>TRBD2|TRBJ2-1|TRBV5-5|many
CASSLSRVAGGYNEQFF
TGTGCCAGCAGCTTGTCTCGGGTAGCGGGAGGGTACAATGAGCAGTTCTTC
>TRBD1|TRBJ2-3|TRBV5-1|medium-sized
CASSPGTGGDTQYF
TGCGCCAGCAGCCCCGGGACAGGGGGAGATACGCAGTATTTT
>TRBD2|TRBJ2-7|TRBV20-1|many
CSAREWLAGTYEQYF
TGCAGTGCTAGAGAATGGCTAGCGGGGACCTACGAGCAGTACTTC
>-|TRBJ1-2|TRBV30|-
CAWDLVSGEAYTF
TGTGCCTGGGACCTTGTGTCAGGGGAGGCCTACACCTTC
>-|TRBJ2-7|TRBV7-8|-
CASSLVPELSSYEQYF
TGTGCCAGCAGCTTAGTCCCTGAGCTTAGCTCCTACGAGCAGTACTTC
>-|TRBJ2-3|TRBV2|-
CASTILGYTQYF
TGTGCCAGCACTATACTTGGATATACGCAGTATTTT
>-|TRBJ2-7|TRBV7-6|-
CASSRDHSYEQYF
TGTGCCAGCAGCCGTGACCACTCCTACGAGCAGTACTTC